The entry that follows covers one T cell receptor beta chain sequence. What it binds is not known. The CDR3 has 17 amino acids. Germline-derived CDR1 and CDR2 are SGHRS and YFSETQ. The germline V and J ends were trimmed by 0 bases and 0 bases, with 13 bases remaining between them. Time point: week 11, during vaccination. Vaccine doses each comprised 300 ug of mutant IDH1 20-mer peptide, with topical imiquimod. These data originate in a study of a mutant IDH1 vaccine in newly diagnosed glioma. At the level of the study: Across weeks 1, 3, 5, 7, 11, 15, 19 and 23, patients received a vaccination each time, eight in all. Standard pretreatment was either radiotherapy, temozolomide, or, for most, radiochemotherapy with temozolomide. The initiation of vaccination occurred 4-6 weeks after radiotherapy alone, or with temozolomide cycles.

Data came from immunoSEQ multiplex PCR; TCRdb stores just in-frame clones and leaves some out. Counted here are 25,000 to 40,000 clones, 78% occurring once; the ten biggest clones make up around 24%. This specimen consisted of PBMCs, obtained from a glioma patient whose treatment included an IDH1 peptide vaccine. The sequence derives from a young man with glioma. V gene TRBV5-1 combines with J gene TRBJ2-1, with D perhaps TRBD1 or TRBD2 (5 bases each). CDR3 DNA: TGCGCCAGCAGCTTGGGTAGGGACGCAAGCTCCTACAATGAGCAGTTCTTC. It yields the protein CASSLGRDASSYNEQFF.